This T cell receptor beta chain was captured by sequencing in a study of T-cell reconstitution after alpha-beta-depleted transplantation in children. General study results and limits: Newly generated T cells supplied most T-cell counts and diversity one year post-transplant. Certain patients had high TCRbeta diversity at day 60, and it came from recipient T cells and thymic progenitors that survived. The origin of alpha-beta T cells about two months after transplant was reportedly several hundred expanded graft clones.

Germline lookup yields CDR1 SEHNR and CDR2 FQNEAQ (reference sequence). The CDR3 has 15 amino acids. V lost 5 bases and J lost 6; bases outside the gene matches: 11. Unique molecular identifiers were built into the TCRbeta library. From the PCR reads, TCRdb called clonotypes with MiXCR, one entry per CDR3 protein. The data contain 350,000 to 500,000 distinct CDR3 sequences, roughly 44% of them singletons. This clonotype was seen a few times. Its antigen is still unknown. The TCR sequence derives from a girl aged 2-10 years with aplastic anemia, due to receive a stem cell transplant. The rearrangement joins TRBV7-9 to TRBJ2-5; 8 bases map to TRBD2. The input for sequencing was PBMCs, taken before TCRalphabeta/CD19-depleted stem cell transplant. CDR3 bases: TGTGCCAGCAGCAGAAGCGCGGGAGGAGAGAAGACCCAGTACTTC. Protein product: CASSRSAGGEKTQYF.